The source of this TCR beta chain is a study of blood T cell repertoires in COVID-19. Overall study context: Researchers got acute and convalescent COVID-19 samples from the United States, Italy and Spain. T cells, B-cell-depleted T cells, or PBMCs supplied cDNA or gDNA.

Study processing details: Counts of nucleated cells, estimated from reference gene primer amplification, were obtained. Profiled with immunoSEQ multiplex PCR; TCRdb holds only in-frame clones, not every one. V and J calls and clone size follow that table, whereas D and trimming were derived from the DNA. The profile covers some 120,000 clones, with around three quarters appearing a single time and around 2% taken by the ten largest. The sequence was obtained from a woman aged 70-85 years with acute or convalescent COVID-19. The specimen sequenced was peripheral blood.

The CDR3: CASSSRYNEQFF. The CDR3, as DNA: TGTGCCAGCAGTTCCCGGTACAATGAGCAGTTCTTC. This chain links TRBV28 with TRBJ2-1; D gene ambiguous. This CDR3 comprises 12 residues. Between the trimmed V and J ends, which lost 4 bases and 4 bases, there was a span of 5 bases. In germline, CDR1 is MDHEN, CDR2 SYDVKM.